Described below is a single T cell receptor (beta chain) sequence and its context. Its target is unknown. This sample stems from a study of T-cell reconstitution after alpha-beta-depleted transplantation in children. Study-wide results and caveats: T-cell counts and diversity were attributed mostly to newly produced T cells one year after transplant.

The TCRbeta library incorporated unique molecular identifiers. TCRdb analysed the PCR reads with MiXCR anew, one entry per CDR3 protein. The sample contains hundreds of thousands of distinct CDR3 sequences, less than 9.5% of which appear only once. V lost 3 bases and J lost 0, with 13 bases in between. Germline CDR1 is SGHVS and CDR2 is FQNEAQ. This CDR3 is 16 amino acids long. This clonotype was sampled from a female patient aged 2-9 years who had a stem cell transplant for Fanconi anemia, so the T cells may come from the graft donor. The sequenced sample was peripheral blood, obtained 360 days after TCRalphabeta/CD19-depleted stem cell transplant. V gene TRBV7-8 combines with J gene TRBJ2-3; D perhaps matches TRBD1 (5 bases). CDR3 in amino acids: CASSFELTESTDTQYF. CDR3 nucleotides: TGTGCCAGCAGCTTTGAACTGACAGAGAGCACAGATACGCAGTATTTT.